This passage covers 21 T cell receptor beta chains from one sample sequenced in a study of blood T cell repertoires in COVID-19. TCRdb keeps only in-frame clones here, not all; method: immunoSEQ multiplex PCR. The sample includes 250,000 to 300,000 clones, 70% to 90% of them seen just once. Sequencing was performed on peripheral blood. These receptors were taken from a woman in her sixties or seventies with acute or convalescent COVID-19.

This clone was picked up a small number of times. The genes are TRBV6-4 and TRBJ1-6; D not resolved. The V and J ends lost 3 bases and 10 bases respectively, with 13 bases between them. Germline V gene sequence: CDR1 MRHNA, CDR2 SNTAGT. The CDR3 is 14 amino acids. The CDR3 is CASSEESGYSPLHF. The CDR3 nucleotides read TGTGCCAGCAGTGAAGAATCGGGGTACTCACCCCTCCACTTT.

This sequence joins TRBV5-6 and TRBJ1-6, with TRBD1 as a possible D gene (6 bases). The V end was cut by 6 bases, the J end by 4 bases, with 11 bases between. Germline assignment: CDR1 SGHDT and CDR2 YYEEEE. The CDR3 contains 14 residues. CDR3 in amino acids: CASTKGHYNSPLHF. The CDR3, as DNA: TGTGCCAGCACGAAGGGACATTATAATTCACCCCTCCACTTT.

The CDR3 nucleotides read TGCGCCAGCAGCCGTCTAGCGGGGGATAACACCGGGGAGCTGTTTTTT. Its translation is CASSRLAGDNTGELFF. V and J are TRBV5-1 and TRBJ2-2, with 10 bases matching TRBD2. The V gene end was trimmed by 4 bases and the J gene end by 2 bases; junction bases not matched to a gene: 5. In germline, CDR1 is SGHRS, CDR2 YFSETQ. The CDR3 runs to 16 residues.

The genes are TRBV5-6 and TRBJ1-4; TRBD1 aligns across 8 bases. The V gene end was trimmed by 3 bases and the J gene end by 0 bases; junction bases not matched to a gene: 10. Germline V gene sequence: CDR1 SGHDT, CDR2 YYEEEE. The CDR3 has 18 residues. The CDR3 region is CASSSSGQEFSTNEKLFF. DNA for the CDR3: TGTGCCAGCAGCTCATCGGGACAGGAATTTTCAACTAATGAAAAACTGTTTTTT.

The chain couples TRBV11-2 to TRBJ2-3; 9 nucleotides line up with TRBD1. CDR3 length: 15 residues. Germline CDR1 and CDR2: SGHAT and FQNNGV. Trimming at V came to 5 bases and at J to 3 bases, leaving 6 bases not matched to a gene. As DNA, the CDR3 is TGTGCCAGCAGCCCCGGGACAGGGCTGACAGATACGCAGTATTTT. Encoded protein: CASSPGTGLTDTQYF.

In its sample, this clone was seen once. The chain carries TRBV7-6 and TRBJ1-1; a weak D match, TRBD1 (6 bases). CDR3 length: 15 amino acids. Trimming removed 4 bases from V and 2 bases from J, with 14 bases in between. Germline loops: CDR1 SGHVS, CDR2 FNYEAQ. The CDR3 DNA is TGTGCCAGCAGCTCCGCCTTCAGGGGCAACACTGAAGCTTTCTTT. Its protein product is CASSSAFRGNTEAFF.

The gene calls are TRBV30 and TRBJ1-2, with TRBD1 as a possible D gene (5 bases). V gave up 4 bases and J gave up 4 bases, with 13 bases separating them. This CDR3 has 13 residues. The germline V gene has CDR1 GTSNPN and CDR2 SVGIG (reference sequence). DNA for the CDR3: TGTGCCTGGACGGGGGGAATAAGCTATGGCTACACCTTC. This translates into CAWTGGISYGYTF.

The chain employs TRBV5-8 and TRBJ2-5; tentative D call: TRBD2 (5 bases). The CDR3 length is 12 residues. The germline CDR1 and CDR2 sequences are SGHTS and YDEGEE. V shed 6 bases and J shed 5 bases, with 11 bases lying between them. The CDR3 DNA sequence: TGTGCCAGCACCCCCCGGAGGGAGACCCAGTACTTC. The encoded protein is CASTPRRETQYF.

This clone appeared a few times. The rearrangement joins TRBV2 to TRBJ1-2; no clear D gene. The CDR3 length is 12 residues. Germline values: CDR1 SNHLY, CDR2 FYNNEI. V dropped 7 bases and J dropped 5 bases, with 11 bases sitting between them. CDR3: CASNTREYGYTF. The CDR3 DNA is TGTGCCAGCAATACGCGTGAATATGGCTACACCTTC.

CDR3 sequence: CASSIEGRGKLFF. The CDR3 nucleotides read TGTGCCAGTAGTATAGAAGGGAGGGGAAAACTGTTTTTT. The chain has TRBV19 and TRBJ1-4; D might be TRBD1 (5 bases). Germline-derived CDR1 and CDR2 are LNHDA and SQIVND (reference sequence). The V and J ends lost 0 bases and 10 bases respectively, with 9 bases between them. There are 13 residues in the CDR3.

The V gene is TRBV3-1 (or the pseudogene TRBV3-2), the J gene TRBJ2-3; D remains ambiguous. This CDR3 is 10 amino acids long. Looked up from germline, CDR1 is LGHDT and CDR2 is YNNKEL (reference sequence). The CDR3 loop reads CVSGTDTQYF. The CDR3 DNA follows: TGTGTGAGCGGCACAGATACGCAGTATTTT.

CDR3 nucleotide sequence: TGTGCCAGCTCACCAAGCCAGGGAATCAATCAGCCCCAGCATTTT. This encodes CASSPSQGINQPQHF. The chain has TRBV18 and TRBJ1-5; the D gene is possibly TRBD1 (5 bases). V lost 2 bases to trimming and J lost 3 bases, with 11 bases between them. CDR3 length equals 15 residues. Germline loops: CDR1 KGHSH, CDR2 LQKENI.

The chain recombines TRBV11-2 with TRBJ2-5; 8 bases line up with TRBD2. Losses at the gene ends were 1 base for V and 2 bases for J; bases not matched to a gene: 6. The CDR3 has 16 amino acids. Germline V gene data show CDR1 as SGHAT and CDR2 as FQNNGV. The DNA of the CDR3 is TGTGCCAGCAGCTTAGCTACGGGGGGGCCTCAAGAGACCCAGTACTTC. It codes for CASSLATGGPQETQYF.

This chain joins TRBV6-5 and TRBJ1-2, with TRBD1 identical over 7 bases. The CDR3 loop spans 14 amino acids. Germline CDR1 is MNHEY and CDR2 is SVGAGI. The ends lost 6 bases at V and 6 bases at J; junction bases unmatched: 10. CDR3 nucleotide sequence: TGTGCCAGCAGCTATTCGACAGGGAGGAATGGCTACACCTTC. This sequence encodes CASSYSTGRNGYTF.

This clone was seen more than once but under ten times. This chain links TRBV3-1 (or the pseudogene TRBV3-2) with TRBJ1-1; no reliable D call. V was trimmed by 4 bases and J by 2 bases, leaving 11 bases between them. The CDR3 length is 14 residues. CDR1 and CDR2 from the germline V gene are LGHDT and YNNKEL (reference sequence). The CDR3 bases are TGTGCCAGCAGCCCACAGATCCTCAACACTGAAGCTTTCTTT. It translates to CASSPQILNTEAFF.

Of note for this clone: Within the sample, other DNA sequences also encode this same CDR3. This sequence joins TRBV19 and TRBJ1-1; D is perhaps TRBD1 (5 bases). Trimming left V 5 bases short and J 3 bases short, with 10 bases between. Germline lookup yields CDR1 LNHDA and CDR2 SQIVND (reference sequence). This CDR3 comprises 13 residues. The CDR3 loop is CASSVKGDTEAFF. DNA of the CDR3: TGTGCCAGTAGTGTTAAAGGGGACACTGAAGCTTTCTTT.

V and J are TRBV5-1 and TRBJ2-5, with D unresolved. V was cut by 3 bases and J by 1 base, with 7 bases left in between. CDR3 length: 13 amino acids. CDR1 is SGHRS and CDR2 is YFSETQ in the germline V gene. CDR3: CASSSTPQETQYF. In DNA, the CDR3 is TGCGCCAGCAGCTCGACTCCCCAAGAGACCCAGTACTTC.

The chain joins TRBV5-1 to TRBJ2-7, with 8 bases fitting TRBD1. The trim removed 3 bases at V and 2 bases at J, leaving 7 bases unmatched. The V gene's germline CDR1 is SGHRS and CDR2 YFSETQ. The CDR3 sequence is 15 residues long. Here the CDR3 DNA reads TGCGCCAGCAGCTGGGGGGACAGGTCGGCCTACGAGCAGTACTTC. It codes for CASSWGDRSAYEQYF.

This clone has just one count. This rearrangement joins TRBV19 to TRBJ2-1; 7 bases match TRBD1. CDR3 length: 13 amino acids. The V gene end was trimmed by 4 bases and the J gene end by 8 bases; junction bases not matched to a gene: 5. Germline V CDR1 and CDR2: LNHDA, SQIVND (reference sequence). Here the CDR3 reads CASSTIDRDEQFF. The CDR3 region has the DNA TGTGCCAGTAGTACAATCGACAGGGATGAGCAGTTCTTC.

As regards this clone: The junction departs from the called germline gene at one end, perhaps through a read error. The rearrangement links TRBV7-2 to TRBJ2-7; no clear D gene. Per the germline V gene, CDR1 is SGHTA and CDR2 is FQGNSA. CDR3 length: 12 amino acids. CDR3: CASSLALGPDDF. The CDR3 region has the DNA TGTGCCAGCAGCTTAGCGCTAGGTCCAGACGACTTC.

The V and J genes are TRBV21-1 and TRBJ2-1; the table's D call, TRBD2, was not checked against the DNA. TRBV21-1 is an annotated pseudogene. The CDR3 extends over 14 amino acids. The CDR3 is CASSKARRVHEQFF. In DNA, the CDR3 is TGTGCCAGCAGCAAAGCGAGGCGGGTACATGAGCAGTTCTTC.